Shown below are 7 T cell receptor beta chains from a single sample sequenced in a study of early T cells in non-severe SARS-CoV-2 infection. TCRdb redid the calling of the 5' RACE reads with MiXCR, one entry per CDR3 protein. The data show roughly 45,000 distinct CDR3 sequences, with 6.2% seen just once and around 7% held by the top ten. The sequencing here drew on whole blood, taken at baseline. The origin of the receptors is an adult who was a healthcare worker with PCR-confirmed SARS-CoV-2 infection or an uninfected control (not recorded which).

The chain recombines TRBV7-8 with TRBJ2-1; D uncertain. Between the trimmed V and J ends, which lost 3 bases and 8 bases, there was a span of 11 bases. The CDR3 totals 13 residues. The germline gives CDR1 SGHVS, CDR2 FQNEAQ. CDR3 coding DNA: TGTGCCAGCAGCTTCATTCCCCGGGATGAGCAGTTCTTC. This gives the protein CASSFIPRDEQFF. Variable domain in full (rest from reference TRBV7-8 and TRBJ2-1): GAGVSQSPRYKVAKRGQDVALRCDPISGHVSLFWYQQALGQGPEFLTYFQNEAQLDKSGLPSDRFFAERPEGSVSTLKIQRTQQEDSAVYLCASSFIPRDEQFFGPGTRLTVL.

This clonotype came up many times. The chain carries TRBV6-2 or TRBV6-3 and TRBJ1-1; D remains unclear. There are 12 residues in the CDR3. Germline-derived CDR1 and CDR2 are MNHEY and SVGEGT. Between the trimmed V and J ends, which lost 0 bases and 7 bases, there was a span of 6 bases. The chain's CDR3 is CASSYSLFEAFF. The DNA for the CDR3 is TGTGCCAGCAGTTACTCATTGTTTGAAGCTTTCTTT.

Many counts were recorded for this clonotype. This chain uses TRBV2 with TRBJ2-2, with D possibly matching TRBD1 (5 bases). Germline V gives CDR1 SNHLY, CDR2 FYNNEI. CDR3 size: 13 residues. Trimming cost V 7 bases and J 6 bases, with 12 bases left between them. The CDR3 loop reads CASTDNFPGELFF. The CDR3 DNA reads TGTGCCAGCACGGACAACTTCCCCGGGGAGCTGTTTTTT. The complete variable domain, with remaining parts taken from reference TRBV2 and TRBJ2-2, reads EPEVTQTPSHQVTQMGQEVILRCVPISNHLYFYWYRQILGQKVEFLVSFYNNEISEKSEIFDDQFSVERPDGSNFTLKIRSTKLEDSAMYFCASTDNFPGELFFGEGSRLTVL.

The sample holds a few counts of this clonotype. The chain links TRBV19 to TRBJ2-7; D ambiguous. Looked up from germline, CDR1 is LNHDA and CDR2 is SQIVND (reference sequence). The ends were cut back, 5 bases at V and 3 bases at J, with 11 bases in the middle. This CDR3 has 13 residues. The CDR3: CASSSVPDYEQYF. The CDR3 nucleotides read TGTGCCAGTAGTTCGGTACCCGACTACGAGCAGTACTTC. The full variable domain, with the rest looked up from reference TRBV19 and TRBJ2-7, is DGGITQSPKYLFRKEGQNVTLSCEQNLNHDAMYWYRQDPGQGLRLIYYSQIVNDFQKGDIAEGYSVSREKKESFPLTVTSAQKNPTAFYLCASSSVPDYEQYFGPGTRLTVT.

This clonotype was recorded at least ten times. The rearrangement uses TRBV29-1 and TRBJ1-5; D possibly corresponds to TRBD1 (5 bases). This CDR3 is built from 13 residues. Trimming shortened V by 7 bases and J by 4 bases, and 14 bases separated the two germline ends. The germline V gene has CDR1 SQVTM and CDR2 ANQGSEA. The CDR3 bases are TGCAGCGCATCTCAAGGACAAAATCAGCCCCAGCATTTT. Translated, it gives CSASQGQNQPQHF.

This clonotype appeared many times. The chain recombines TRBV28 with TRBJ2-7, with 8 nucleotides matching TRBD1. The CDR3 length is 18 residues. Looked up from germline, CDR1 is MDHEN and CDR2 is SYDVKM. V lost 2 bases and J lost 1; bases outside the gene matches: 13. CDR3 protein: CASSLPPGTGVASYEQYF. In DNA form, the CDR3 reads TGTGCCAGCAGTTTACCGCCCGGGACAGGTGTTGCGTCCTACGAGCAGTACTTC.

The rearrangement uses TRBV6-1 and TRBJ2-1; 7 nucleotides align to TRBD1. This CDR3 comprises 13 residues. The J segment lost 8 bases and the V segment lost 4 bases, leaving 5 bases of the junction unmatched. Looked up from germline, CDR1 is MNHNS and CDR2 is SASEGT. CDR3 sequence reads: CASSAYRGDEQFF. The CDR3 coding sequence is TGTGCCAGCAGTGCGTACAGGGGCGATGAGCAGTTCTTC.